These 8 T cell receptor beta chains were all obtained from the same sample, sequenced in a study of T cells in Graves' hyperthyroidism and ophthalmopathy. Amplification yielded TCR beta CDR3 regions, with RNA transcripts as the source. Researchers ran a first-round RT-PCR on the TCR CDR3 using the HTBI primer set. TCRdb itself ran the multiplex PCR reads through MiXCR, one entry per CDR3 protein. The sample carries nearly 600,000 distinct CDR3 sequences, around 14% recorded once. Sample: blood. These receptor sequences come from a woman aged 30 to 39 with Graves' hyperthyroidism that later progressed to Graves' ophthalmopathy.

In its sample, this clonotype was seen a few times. CDR3 sequence (DNA): TGCAGCGTTGAAATGCGAGGAAAACTGTTTTTT. It yields the protein CSVEMRGKLFF. V is TRBV29-1 and J is TRBJ1-4; D is undetermined. Germline CDR1 SQVTM, CDR2 ANQGSEA. The germline V and J ends were trimmed by 2 bases and 10 bases, with 8 bases remaining between them. The CDR3 extends over 11 amino acids.

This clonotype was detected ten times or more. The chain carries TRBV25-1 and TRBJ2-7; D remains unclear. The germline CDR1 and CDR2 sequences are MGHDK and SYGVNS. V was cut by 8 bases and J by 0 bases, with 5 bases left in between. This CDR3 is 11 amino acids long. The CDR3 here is CASATSYEQYF. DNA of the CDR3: TGTGCCAGCGCCACCTCCTACGAGCAGTACTTC.

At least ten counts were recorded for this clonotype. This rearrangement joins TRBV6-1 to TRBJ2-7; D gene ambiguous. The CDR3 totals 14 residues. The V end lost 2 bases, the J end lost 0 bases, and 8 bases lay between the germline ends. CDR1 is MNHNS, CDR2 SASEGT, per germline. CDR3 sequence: CASSEIGDSYEQYF. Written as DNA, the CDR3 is TGTGCCAGCAGTGAAATAGGTGACTCCTACGAGCAGTACTTC.

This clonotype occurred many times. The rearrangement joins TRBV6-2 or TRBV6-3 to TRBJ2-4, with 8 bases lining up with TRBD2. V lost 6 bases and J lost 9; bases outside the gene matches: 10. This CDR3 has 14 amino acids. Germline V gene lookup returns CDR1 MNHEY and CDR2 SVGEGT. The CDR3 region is CASSLEGAGVIQYF. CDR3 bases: TGTGCCAGCAGCCTTGAGGGAGCGGGAGTCATTCAGTACTTC.

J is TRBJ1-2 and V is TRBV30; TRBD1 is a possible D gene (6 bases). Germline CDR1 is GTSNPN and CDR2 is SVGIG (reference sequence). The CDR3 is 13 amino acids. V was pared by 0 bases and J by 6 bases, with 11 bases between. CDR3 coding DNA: TGTGCCTGGAGTGTACAGGGAGGGAATGGCTACACCTTC. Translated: CAWSVQGGNGYTF.

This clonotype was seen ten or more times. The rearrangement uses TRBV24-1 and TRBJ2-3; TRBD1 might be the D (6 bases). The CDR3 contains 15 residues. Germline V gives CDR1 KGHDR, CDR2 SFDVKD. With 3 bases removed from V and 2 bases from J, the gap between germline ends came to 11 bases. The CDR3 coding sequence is TGTGCCACCAGTGATCCGACAGGATCCACAGATACGCAGTATTTT. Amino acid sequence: CATSDPTGSTDTQYF.

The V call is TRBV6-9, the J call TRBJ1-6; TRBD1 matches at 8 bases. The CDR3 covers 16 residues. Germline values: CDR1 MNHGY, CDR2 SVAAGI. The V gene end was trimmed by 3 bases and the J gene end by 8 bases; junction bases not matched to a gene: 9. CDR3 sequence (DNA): TGTGCCAGCAGTTACCTCGCAGGGGGCCTGGATTCACCCCTCCACTTT. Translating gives CASSYLAGGLDSPLHF.

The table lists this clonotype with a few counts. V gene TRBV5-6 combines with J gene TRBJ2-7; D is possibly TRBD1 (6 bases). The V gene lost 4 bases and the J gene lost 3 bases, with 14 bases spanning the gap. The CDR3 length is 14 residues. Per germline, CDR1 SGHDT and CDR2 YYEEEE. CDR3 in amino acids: CASSPGQGNYEQYF. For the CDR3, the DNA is TGTGCCAGCAGCCCTGGGCAGGGGAACTACGAGCAGTACTTC.